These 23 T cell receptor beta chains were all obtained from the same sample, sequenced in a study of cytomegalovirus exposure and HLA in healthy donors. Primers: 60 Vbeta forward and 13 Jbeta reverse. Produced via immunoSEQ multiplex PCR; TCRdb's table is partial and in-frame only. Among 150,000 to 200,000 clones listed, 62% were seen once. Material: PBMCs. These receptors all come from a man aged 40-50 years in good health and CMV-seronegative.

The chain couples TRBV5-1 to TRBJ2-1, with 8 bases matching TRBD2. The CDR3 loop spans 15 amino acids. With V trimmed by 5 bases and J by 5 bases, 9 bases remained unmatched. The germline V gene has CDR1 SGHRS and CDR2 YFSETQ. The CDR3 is CASRPQAGAHNEQFF. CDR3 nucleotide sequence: TGCGCCAGCAGACCTCAAGCGGGAGCCCACAATGAGCAGTTCTTC.

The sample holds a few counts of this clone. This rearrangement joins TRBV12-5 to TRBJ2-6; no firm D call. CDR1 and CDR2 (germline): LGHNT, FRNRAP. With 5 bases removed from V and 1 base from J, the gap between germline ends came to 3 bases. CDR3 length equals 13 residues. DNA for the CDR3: TGTGCTAGTGGTCCATCTGGGGCCAACGTCCTGACTTTC. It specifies CASGPSGANVLTF.

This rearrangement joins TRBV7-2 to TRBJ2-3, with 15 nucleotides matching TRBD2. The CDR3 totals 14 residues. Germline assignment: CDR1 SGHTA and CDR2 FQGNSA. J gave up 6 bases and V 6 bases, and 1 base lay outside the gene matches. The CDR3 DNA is TGTGCCAGCAGGGGACTAGCGGGAGGCGATACGCAGTATTTT. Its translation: CASRGLAGGDTQYF.

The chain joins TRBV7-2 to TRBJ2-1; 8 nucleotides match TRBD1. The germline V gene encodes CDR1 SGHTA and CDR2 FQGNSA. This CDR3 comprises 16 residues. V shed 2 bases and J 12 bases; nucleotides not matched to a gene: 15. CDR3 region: CASSLRAGTGNEWQFF. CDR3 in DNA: TGTGCCAGCAGCTTAAGGGCCGGGACAGGTAATGAGTGGCAGTTCTTC.

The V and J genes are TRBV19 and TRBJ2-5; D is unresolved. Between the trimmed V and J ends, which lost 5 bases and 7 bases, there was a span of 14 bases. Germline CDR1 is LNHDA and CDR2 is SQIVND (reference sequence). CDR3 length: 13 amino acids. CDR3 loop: CASSLEMSGTQYF. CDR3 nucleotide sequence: TGTGCCAGTAGTCTGGAGATGTCGGGGACCCAGTACTTC.

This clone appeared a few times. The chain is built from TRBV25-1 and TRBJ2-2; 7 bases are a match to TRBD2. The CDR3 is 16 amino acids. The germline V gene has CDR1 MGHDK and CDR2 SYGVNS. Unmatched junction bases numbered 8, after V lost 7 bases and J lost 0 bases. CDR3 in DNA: TGTGCCAGCATGTCTAGCGGAACTGCGAACACCGGGGAGCTGTTTTTT. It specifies CASMSSGTANTGELFF.

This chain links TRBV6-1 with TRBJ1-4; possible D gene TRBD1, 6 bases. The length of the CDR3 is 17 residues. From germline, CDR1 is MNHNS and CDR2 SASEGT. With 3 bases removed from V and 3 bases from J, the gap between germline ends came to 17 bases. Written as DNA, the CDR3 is TGTGCCAGCAGTGAGCGGTATCTTGGACAGTCTAATGAAAAACTGTTTTTT. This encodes CASSERYLGQSNEKLFF.

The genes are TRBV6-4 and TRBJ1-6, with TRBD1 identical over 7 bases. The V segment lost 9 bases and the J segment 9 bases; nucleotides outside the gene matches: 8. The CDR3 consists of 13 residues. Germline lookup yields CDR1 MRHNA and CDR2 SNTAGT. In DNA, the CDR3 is TGTGCCAGTGGACAGGAAGAAGGTTCACCCCTCCACTTT. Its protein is CASGQEEGSPLHF.

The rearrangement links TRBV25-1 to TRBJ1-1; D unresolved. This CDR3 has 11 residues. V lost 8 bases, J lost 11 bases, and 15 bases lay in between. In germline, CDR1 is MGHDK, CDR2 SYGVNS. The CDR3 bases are TGTGCCAGCCCCCGGTCCCGTCTGGCTTTCTTT. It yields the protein CASPRSRLAFF.

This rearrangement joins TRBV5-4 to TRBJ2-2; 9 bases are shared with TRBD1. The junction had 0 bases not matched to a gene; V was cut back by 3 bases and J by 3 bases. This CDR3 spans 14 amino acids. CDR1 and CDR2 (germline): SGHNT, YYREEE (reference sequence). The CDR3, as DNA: TGTGCCAGCAGCTGGACAGGGGACACCGGGGAGCTGTTTTTT. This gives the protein CASSWTGDTGELFF.

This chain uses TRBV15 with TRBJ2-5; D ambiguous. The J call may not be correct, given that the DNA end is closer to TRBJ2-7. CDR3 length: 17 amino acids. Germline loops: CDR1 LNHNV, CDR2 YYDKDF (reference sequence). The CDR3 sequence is CATSRDRGTDQGYEQYF. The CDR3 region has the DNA TGTGCCACCAGCAGAGATAGAGGTACGGATCAAGGCTACGAGCAGTACTTC.

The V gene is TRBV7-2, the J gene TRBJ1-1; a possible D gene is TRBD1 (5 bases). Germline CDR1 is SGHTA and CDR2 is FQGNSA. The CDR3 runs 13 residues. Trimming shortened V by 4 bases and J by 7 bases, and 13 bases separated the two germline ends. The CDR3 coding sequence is TGTGCCAGCAGCTCGCGACAGCCCTTTGAAGCTTTCTTT. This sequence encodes CASSSRQPFEAFF.

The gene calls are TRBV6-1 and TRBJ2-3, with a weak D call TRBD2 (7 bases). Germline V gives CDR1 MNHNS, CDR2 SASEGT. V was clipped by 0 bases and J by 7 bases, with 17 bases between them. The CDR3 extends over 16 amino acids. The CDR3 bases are TGTGCCAGCAGTGAAGCGCTGGGGGGGGGCACGAATACGCAGTATTTT. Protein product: CASSEALGGGTNTQYF.

The CDR3 bases are TGCGCCAGCAGCCATGGACGACTAGCGGGAGCGCAGCAGTACTTC. The encoded protein is CASSHGRLAGAQQYF. The chain uses TRBV4-3 and TRBJ2-7; TRBD2 agrees at 12 bases. V gave up 3 bases and J gave up 8 bases; unmatched junction bases: 8. The CDR3 is made up of 15 amino acids. Germline V gene sequence: CDR1 LGHNA, CDR2 YSLEER.

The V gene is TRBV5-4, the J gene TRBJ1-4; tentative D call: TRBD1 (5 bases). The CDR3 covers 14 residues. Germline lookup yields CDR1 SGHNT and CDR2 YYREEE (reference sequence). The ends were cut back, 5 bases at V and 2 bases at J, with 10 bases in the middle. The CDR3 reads CASRLAGTNEKLFF. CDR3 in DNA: TGTGCCAGCAGATTAGCAGGGACTAATGAAAAACTGTTTTTT.

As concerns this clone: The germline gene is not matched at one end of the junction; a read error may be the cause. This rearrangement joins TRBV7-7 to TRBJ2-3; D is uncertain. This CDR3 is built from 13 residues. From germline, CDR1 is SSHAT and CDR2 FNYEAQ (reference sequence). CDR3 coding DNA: TGTGCTAGCAGCCGACAAAGCACAGATACGCAGTATTTT. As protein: CASSRQSTDTQYF.

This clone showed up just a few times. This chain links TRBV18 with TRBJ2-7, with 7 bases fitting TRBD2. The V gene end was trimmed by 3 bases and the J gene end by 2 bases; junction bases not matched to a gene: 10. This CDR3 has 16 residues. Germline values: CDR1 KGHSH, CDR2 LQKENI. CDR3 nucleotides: TGTGCCAGCTCACCTGGCGGTTCTAGCGGTACCTACGAGCAGTACTTC. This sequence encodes CASSPGGSSGTYEQYF. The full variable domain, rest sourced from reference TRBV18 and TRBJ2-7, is NAGVMQNPRHLVRRRGQEARLRCSPMKGHSHVYWYRQLPEEGLKFMVYLQKENIIDESGMPKERFSAEFPKEGPSILRIQQVVRGDSAAYFCASSPGGSSGTYEQYFGPGTRLTVT.

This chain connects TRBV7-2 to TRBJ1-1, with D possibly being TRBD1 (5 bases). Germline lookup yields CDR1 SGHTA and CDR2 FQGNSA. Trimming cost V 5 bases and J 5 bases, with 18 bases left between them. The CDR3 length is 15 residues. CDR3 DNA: TGTGCCAGCAGCCGACCCCAGGGTTCATGGACTGAAGCTTTCTTT. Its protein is CASSRPQGSWTEAFF.

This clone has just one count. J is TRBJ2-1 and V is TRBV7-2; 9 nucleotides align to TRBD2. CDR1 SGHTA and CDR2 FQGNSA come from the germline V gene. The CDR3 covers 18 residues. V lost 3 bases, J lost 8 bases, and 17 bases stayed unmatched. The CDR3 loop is CASSFAGAWGLASDEQFF. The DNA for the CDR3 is TGTGCCAGCAGCTTCGCGGGGGCCTGGGGACTAGCATCTGATGAGCAGTTCTTC.

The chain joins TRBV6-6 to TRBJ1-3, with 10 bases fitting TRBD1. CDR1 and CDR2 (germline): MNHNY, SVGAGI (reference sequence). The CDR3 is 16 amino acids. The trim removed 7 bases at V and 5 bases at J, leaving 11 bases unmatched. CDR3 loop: CASTLRTDRGRNTIYF. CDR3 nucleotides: TGTGCCAGCACCCTACGAACGGACAGGGGGAGAAACACCATATATTTT.

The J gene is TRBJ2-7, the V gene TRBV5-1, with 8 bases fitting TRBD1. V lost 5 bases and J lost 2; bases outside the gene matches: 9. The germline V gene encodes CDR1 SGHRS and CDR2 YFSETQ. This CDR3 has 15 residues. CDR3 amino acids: CASSRSTGDPYEQYF. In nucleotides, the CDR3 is TGCGCCAGCAGTCGATCGACAGGGGATCCCTACGAGCAGTACTTC.

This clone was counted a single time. This chain's CDR3 is CASGGPGWETQYF. CDR3 coding DNA: TGTGCCAGTGGCGGGCCTGGGTGGGAGACCCAGTACTTC. The gene calls are TRBV19 and TRBJ2-5; possible D gene TRBD2, 5 bases. This CDR3 has 13 amino acids. The germline CDR1 and CDR2 sequences are LNHDA and SQIVND (reference sequence). Trimming left V 8 bases short and J 5 bases short, with 15 bases between.

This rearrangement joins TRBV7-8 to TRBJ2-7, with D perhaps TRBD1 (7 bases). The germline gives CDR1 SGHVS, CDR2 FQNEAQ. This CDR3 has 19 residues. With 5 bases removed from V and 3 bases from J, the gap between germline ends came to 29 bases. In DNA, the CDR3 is TGTGCCAGCAGCCGGAGGGACAGCGGGCTGGTGCTAGCCGGCTACGAGCAGTACTTC. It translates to CASSRRDSGLVLAGYEQYF.